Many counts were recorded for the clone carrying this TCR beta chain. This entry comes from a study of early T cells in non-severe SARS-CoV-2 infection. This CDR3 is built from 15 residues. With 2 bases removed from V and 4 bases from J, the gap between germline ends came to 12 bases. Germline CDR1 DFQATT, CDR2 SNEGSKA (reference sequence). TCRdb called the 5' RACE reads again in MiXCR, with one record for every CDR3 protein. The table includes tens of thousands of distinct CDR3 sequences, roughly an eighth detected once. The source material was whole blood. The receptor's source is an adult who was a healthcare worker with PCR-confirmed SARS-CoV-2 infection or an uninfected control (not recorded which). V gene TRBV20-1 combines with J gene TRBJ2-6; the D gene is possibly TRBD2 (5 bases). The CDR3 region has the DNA TGCAGTGCTAGAAGAGGGATGGCCGGGGCCAACGTCCTGACTTTC. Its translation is CSARRGMAGANVLTF.